These 28 T cell receptor beta chains were all obtained from the same sample, sequenced in a study of regulatory T cells in long-lasting Graves disease. In TCRdb, the reads were re-called with MiXCR into one record per CDR3 protein. This sample has approximately 800 distinct CDR3 sequences; more than 75% occur once, and the top ten carry roughly an eighth. PBMC-extracted RNA yielded the TCR library. Sample: peripheral blood mononuclear cells (PBMCs), taken with antithyroid drug treatment, in newly diagnosed or persistent Graves disease (not recorded which). The receptors stem from a woman aged 18 to 35 with Graves disease.

This clonotype was counted a few times. The J gene is TRBJ1-1, the V gene TRBV2, with D unresolved. The V gene lost 6 bases and the J gene lost 4 bases, with 12 bases spanning the gap. CDR1 SNHLY and CDR2 FYNNEI come from the germline V gene. CDR3 length: 13 residues. CDR3 DNA: TGTGCCAGCAGCCAAGGAGAGGGCACTGAAGCTTTCTTT. Translation gives CASSQGEGTEAFF.

The chain uses TRBV9 and TRBJ2-1, with unresolved D. Germline loops: CDR1 SGDLS, CDR2 YYNGEE. This CDR3 has 15 amino acids. Trimming took 2 bases from V and 1 from J, leaving 10 bases between them. The CDR3 sequence: CASSVGFGSYNEQFF. CDR3 coding DNA: TGTGCCAGCAGCGTTGGGTTTGGGTCCTACAATGAGCAGTTCTTC.

This clonotype has only a few counts. The chain employs TRBV12-3 or TRBV12-4 and TRBJ1-6; D is unresolved. The CDR3 totals 11 residues. V lost 6 bases and J 13 bases, leaving 10 bases between the germline ends. CDR3 DNA: TGTGCCAGCAGCTCCGGGCCCCCCCTCCACTTT. Translated, it gives CASSSGPPLHF.

This clonotype was seen once. CDR3 region: CAITPGRGNNEQFF. For the CDR3, the DNA is TGTGCCATCACCCCCGGACGGGGTAACAATGAGCAGTTCTTC. The rearrangement joins TRBV10-3 to TRBJ2-1; D is perhaps TRBD2 (5 bases). The CDR3 runs to 14 residues. V lost 7 bases to trimming and J lost 5 bases, with 15 bases between them. CDR1 and CDR2 (germline): ENHRY, SYGVKD.

This CDR3 is CASSLVLRTGGRTNYGYTF. CDR3 coding DNA: TGTGCCAGCAGCTTAGTGCTTCGGACAGGGGGCCGGACTAACTATGGCTACACCTTC. The genes are TRBV7-6 and TRBJ1-2; 11 nucleotides line up with TRBD1. There are 19 residues in the CDR3. J was trimmed by 0 bases and V by 1 base; bases with no gene match: 10. Germline assignment: CDR1 SGHVS and CDR2 FNYEAQ. Full variable domain (rest looked up from reference TRBV7-6 and TRBJ1-2): GAGVSQSPRYKVTKRGQDVALRCDPISGHVSLYWYRQALGQGPEFLTYFNYEAQQDKSGLPNDRFSAERPEGSISTLTIQRTEQRDSAMYRCASSLVLRTGGRTNYGYTFGSGTRLTVV.

CDR3 coding DNA: TGTGCCAGCGGGGGGGAGTACACTGAAGCTTTCTTT. This gives the protein CASGGEYTEAFF. V usage is TRBV6-2 or TRBV6-3 and J usage is TRBJ1-1; the D gene is possibly TRBD1 (5 bases). This CDR3 spans 12 amino acids. Germline CDR1 reads MNHEY; CDR2 reads SVGEGT. Trimming pared 8 bases from V and 3 bases from J, leaving 10 bases between.

This clonotype is a singleton in its sample. V usage is TRBV6-4 and J usage is TRBJ2-1, with 11 bases aligning to TRBD2. V gave up 7 bases and J gave up 6 bases; unmatched junction bases: 8. Germline CDR1 MRHNA, CDR2 SNTAGT. The CDR3 covers 15 residues. The CDR3 protein is CASMPLAGAINEQFF. The CDR3 nucleotides read TGTGCCAGCATGCCACTAGCGGGGGCAATCAATGAGCAGTTCTTC.

This clonotype was observed a handful of times. The chain employs TRBV6-4 and TRBJ2-1; D is perhaps TRBD2 (6 bases). V was clipped by 0 bases and J by 6 bases, with 9 bases between them. CDR3 length equals 14 residues. Germline CDR1 MRHNA, CDR2 SNTAGT. The CDR3 sequence: CASSDSLGGNEQFF. The DNA for the CDR3 is TGTGCCAGCAGTGACTCATTGGGGGGCAATGAGCAGTTCTTC.

The chain uses TRBV4-2 and TRBJ2-5; 8 bases agree with TRBD2. Per germline, CDR1 LGHNA and CDR2 YNFKEQ. The CDR3 spans 15 residues. V lost 0 bases and J lost 5; bases outside the gene matches: 5. The CDR3 here is CASSQEYGGAETQYF. Here the CDR3 DNA reads TGTGCCAGCAGCCAAGAATACGGGGGGGCTGAGACCCAGTACTTC.

J is TRBJ1-2 and V is TRBV3-1; tentatively, D is TRBD1 (6 bases). The V gene's germline CDR1 is LGHDT and CDR2 YNNKEL (reference sequence). This CDR3 is built from 13 residues. Trimming removed 5 bases from V and 2 bases from J, with 9 bases in between. Here the CDR3 reads CASSGGANYGYTF. Here the CDR3 DNA reads TGTGCCAGCAGCGGGGGCGCCAACTATGGCTACACCTTC.

V usage is TRBV5-6 and J usage is TRBJ1-1, with a tentative D call TRBD1 (6 bases). The V gene's germline CDR1 is SGHDT and CDR2 YYEEEE. V was clipped by 4 bases and J by 0 bases, with 13 bases between them. The CDR3 runs 15 residues. In nucleotides, the CDR3 is TGTGCCAGCAGCGAACTCACAGGGTTGAACACTGAAGCTTTCTTT. Residues: CASSELTGLNTEAFF. Full variable domain (remainder filled in from reference TRBV5-6 and TRBJ1-1): DAGVTQSPTHLIKTRGQQVTLRCSPKSGHDTVSWYQQALGQGPQFIFQYYEEEERQRGNFPDRFSGHQFPNYSSELNVNALLLGDSALYLCASSELTGLNTEAFFGQGTRLTVV.

V usage is TRBV12-3 or TRBV12-4 and J usage is TRBJ2-6; weak D call: TRBD2 (5 bases). This CDR3 spans 14 amino acids. With 6 bases removed from V and 4 bases from J, the gap between germline ends came to 10 bases. The CDR3 loop reads CASSEGEGANVLTF. In DNA form, the CDR3 reads TGTGCCAGCAGCGAGGGCGAGGGGGCCAACGTCCTGACTTTC.

The J gene is TRBJ1-2, the V gene TRBV12-3 or TRBV12-4; the match to TRBD1 covers 9 bases. The CDR3 spans 16 residues. With 8 bases clipped from V and 7 bases from J, the junction kept 17 bases outside the gene matches. The CDR3 sequence: CASGSSPGQGLGGYTF. The DNA for the CDR3 is TGTGCCAGCGGAAGCTCACCGGGACAGGGATTAGGTGGCTACACCTTC.

This rearrangement joins TRBV6-1 to TRBJ2-1; TRBD1 matches 10 bases. Germline assignment: CDR1 MNHNS and CDR2 SASEGT. CDR3 length equals 14 residues. V shed 3 bases, J shed 7 bases, and the junction held 3 bases outside the gene matches. This chain's CDR3 is CASSDVGQGNEQFF. The CDR3 DNA is TGTGCCAGCAGTGATGTGGGACAGGGGAATGAGCAGTTCTTC.

This clonotype was observed a handful of times. Written as DNA, the CDR3 is TGTGCCTGGAGTGTACAACAGAAAGAGACCCAGTACTTC. It codes for CAWSVQQKETQYF. The V call is TRBV30, the J call TRBJ2-5; no reliable D call. This CDR3 has 13 residues. Trimming removed 0 bases from V and 3 bases from J, with 8 bases in between. CDR1 and CDR2 (germline): GTSNPN, SVGIG (reference sequence). Full variable domain (rest looked up from reference TRBV30 and TRBJ2-5): SQTIHQWPATLVQPVGSPLSLECTVEGTSNPNLYWYRQAAGRGLQLLFYSVGIGQISSEVPQNLSASRPQDRQFILSSKKLLLSDSGFYLCAWSVQQKETQYFGPGTRLLVL.

The V and J genes are TRBV7-8 and TRBJ2-1; D is undetermined. The length of the CDR3 is 16 residues. Trimming removed 5 bases from V and 0 bases from J, with 14 bases in between. Germline V gene data show CDR1 as SGHVS and CDR2 as FQNEAQ. CDR3 DNA sequence: TGTGCCAGCAGCCCCAAATTTGAGAGCTCCTACAATGAGCAGTTCTTC. It codes for CASSPKFESSYNEQFF.

This rearrangement joins TRBV5-1 to TRBJ2-1; D ambiguous. Trimming cost V 6 bases and J 7 bases, with 20 bases left between them. CDR1 and CDR2 (germline): SGHRS, YFSETQ. The CDR3 sequence is 15 residues long. For the CDR3, the DNA is TGCGCCAGCATCTGGTGGGTACTTACCGTGAATGAGCAGTTCTTC. Translated, it gives CASIWWVLTVNEQFF.

V and J are TRBV14 and TRBJ2-1; 7 bases align to TRBD2. The CDR3 contains 17 residues. Trimming took 0 bases from V and 0 from J; bases not matched to a gene: 5. Germline CDR1 and CDR2: SGHDN and FVKESK. The CDR3 DNA reads as TGTGCCAGCAGCCAAGACTCTAGCGGTCGCTCCTACAATGAGCAGTTCTTC. This sequence encodes CASSQDSSGRSYNEQFF.

V gene TRBV11-1 combines with J gene TRBJ2-4; D gene unclear. The germline V gene has CDR1 SGHAT and CDR2 FQDESV (reference sequence). Trimming pared 5 bases from V and 8 bases from J, leaving 7 bases between. The CDR3 runs to 11 residues. This CDR3 reads CASSQVDIQYF. Here the CDR3 DNA reads TGTGCCAGCAGCCAGGTGGACATTCAGTACTTC. Using reference TRBV11-1 and TRBJ2-4 for the parts outside the CDR3, the full variable domain is EAEVAQSPRYKITEKSQAVAFWCDPISGHATLYWYRQILGQGPELLVQFQDESVVDDSQLPKDRFSAERLKGVDSTLKIQPAELGDSAMYLCASSQVDIQYFGAGTRLSVL.

The V gene is TRBV29-1, the J gene TRBJ2-3; TRBD2 aligns across 13 bases. V gave up 6 bases and J gave up 6 bases; unmatched junction bases: 9. The V gene's germline CDR1 is SQVTM and CDR2 ANQGSEA. The CDR3 covers 15 residues. CDR3 sequence reads: CSVDTSGRAFDTQYF. CDR3 nucleotide sequence: TGCAGCGTGGACACTAGCGGGAGGGCCTTTGATACGCAGTATTTT.

The chain links TRBV11-1 to TRBJ2-7; TRBD2 aligns across 8 bases. Losses at the gene ends were 3 bases for V and 2 bases for J; bases not matched to a gene: 3. Per germline, CDR1 SGHAT and CDR2 FQDESV (reference sequence). This CDR3 spans 14 amino acids. CDR3 sequence: CASSLPGLAYEQYF. The CDR3 DNA reads as TGTGCCAGCAGCTTGCCGGGACTAGCCTACGAGCAGTACTTC.

This chain joins TRBV6-1 and TRBJ2-6; no clear D. V shed 2 bases and J shed 0 bases, with 8 bases lying between them. This CDR3 comprises 16 residues. Germline V gives CDR1 MNHNS, CDR2 SASEGT. The CDR3 nucleotides are TGTGCCAGCAGTGAAACCCCCCACTCTGGGGCCAACGTCCTGACTTTC. Translating gives CASSETPHSGANVLTF.

The chain combines TRBV6-5 with TRBJ2-2, with D unresolved. This CDR3 has 12 amino acids. The germline V gene has CDR1 MNHEY and CDR2 SVGAGI. Trimming cost V 5 bases and J 4 bases, with 5 bases left between them. The CDR3 sequence: CASSAFTGELFF. Here the CDR3 DNA reads TGTGCCAGCAGTGCCTTCACCGGGGAGCTGTTTTTT.

The chain employs TRBV29-1 and TRBJ2-7; tentative D call: TRBD2 (5 bases). Germline V gives CDR1 SQVTM, CDR2 ANQGSEA. There are 13 residues in the CDR3. Trimming cost V 5 bases and J 0 bases, with 11 bases left between them. CDR3 sequence (DNA): TGCAGCGTTCGACTACCGGCCTCCTACGAGCAGTACTTC. This translates into CSVRLPASYEQYF.

V is TRBV20-1 and J is TRBJ2-2, with a weak D call TRBD2 (5 bases). The CDR3 is made up of 13 amino acids. V was shortened by 3 bases and J by 4 bases, with 9 bases between the two germline ends. The germline V gene encodes CDR1 DFQATT and CDR2 SNEGSKA (reference sequence). DNA for the CDR3: TGCAGTGCTAGCAAGCGGAGCACCGGGGAGCTGTTTTTT. It specifies CSASKRSTGELFF.

V usage is TRBV20-1 and J usage is TRBJ2-7; 11 nucleotides align to TRBD2. Germline V lookup: CDR1 DFQATT, CDR2 SNEGSKA (reference sequence). The CDR3 is 14 residues long. V gave up 6 bases and J gave up 0 bases; unmatched junction bases: 4. CDR3 region: CSARGTSGSYEQYF. The CDR3 region has the DNA TGCAGTGCCCGGGGGACTAGCGGCTCCTACGAGCAGTACTTC.

A single count supports this clonotype. The chain carries TRBV28 and TRBJ2-1, with TRBD2 identical over 9 bases. The ends lost 11 bases at V and 5 bases at J; junction bases unmatched: 4. The CDR3 totals 12 residues. Germline loops: CDR1 MDHEN, CDR2 SYDVKM. The CDR3 spells CAGGRGNNEQFF. The CDR3 region has the DNA TGTGCCGGCGGGAGGGGTAACAATGAGCAGTTCTTC.

The genes are TRBV24-1 and TRBJ2-1; weak D call: TRBD2 (5 bases). This CDR3 region has 14 residues. CDR1 and CDR2 (germline): KGHDR, SFDVKD. Trimming took off 9 bases at V and 5 bases at J, with 16 bases between the two ends. The chain's CDR3 is CATGRGSWDNEQFF. CDR3 sequence (DNA): TGTGCCACCGGGAGAGGGAGTTGGGACAATGAGCAGTTCTTC.